This entry is about one T cell receptor (beta chain). The clone's antigen remains unknown. No per-base quality is available; no much larger clone lies one base away. This entry is derived from a study of shared clonotypes between healthy human individuals (TCRdb year 2020). Study-level background: The cohort included a few men and a couple of women between 18 and 49 years of age. To estimate repertoire size and how much clonotype sharing occurs between individuals, the study deeply sequenced the blood TCR repertoires of several healthy adults. Between about 0.85 and 9.5 billion PBMCs per donor were obtained by leukapheresis. For each donor, CD4 naive and CD4 memory were each run on three plates, CD8 naive on two plates, and CD8 memory on one plate. To increase sequencing depth and limit assay-specific biases, TCR repertoire library preparation and sequencing were carried out by different laboratories using diverse techniques.

Clipping removes 5 bases from V and 4 bases from J, with 17 as the unmatched junction base count. CDR1 and CDR2 (KGHSH, LQKENI) derive from the germline V gene. Taken from cysteine to phenylalanine, the CDR3 has 17 residues. The DNA shown is the 51-base CDR3, in frame from base 1. Donors were healthy HIV-negative adults with no recently reported acute infections or vaccinations. Every donor was a Caucasian adult residing in Nashville, Tennessee, USA. CD4+ T cells were enriched through magnetic negative selection, after which naive cells were positively selected on CD45RA and the remaining negative fraction served as the memory subset. Blood was collected by leukapheresis, and PBMCs were isolated by Ficoll-Histopaque density gradient centrifugation and then cryopreserved in liquid nitrogen vapor phase. Purity and quantity of every magnetically sorted T cell population were checked by analytical flow cytometry. Genomic DNA was isolated from each sorted fraction and quantified by UV absorbance on a Nanodrop 2000c.

Using the deep immunoSEQ assay, TCR CDR3 regions were amplified from genomic DNA by multiplex PCR. Extracted genomic DNA from each cell subset was spread evenly across all wells of several immunoSEQ 96-well plates, with each plate serving as a replicate. Each replicate PCR for sorted subsets received roughly 0.2 ug genomic DNA, equal to tens of thousands of T cell genomes. Purified libraries were quantified with a Qubit 3.0 fluorometer, sized on a Bioanalyzer 2100, and re-quantified with the KAPA Library Quantification kit. Every immunoSEQ 96-well plate was sequenced on a separate single-read 150-cycle Illumina NextSeq 550 flow cell. The authors' analysis ran thus. Because the immunoSEQ output included only junctional sequences and no quality scores, the filtering could not be the same as the filtering used for full-length reads. To assign V/J genes and CDR3, sequences were annotated using PyIR, a Python wrapper for IgBLAST v1.9, with IMGT germline references. Any read was removed if the V/J assignment was weak (E-value above 1e-6), the CDR3 was missing, or the read contained stop codons, out-of-frame junctions, or ambiguous translated residues. A V3J clonotype was defined by an identical inferred V gene, J gene, and CDR3 amino acid sequence. Percentage overlap between repertoires was calculated by dividing the number of shared unique clonotypes by the size of the smaller repertoire. RTK rarefaction, the Chao1 estimator, and Recon v2.1 estimates of unobserved clonotypes were used to assess repertoire richness. Generation probabilities were computed with OLGA for all TCRbeta clonotypes obtained by the gDNA method from several donors. TCRdb holds this immuneACCESS table with in-frame rearrangements only. Some clones are missing; in checked studies, unresolved V genes explain under half, and the rest has no known cause. The V and J calls and clone size were taken over from that table, and D and trimming were inferred from the DNA. The sample table lists over a million clones, under 80% of them with a count of one. The ten most abundant clones make up approximately 1.5% of the sample.

Results and caveats for the whole study, not just this receptor: Larger estimated clonotype richness was generally found for naive subsets than for memory subsets. Compared with non-shared clonotypes, clonotypes shared by all four sorted-subset donors had higher generation probabilities. Only blood was sampled, and tissue TCR repertoires likely differ from those in blood. Based on pairwise subsampling, the degree of clonotype sharing among donors was expected to be affected by sequencing depth. When a handful of donors were compared, the shared fraction of clonotypes was about 5.2% for naive CD4, about 4% for naive CD8, more than 2% for memory CD4, and approximately 0.4% for memory CD8. The genetic and exposure-history diversity represented was limited by the small number of donors. Incomplete sequencing was indicated by rarefaction of sorted-subset datasets, despite the large sequencing depth.

The receptor was isolated from a man between 18 and 29 years old in good health. The material sequenced was memory CD4+ T cells sorted from blood. The cell subset or site label, as the study defines it: CD45RA-negative fraction. This receptor chain uses TRBV18 and TRBJ2-7, and 7 junctional nucleotides match TRBD2. The DNA reads TGTGCCAGCTCATCTCCCGTGGCTAGCGGCACTAGTTACGAGCAGTACTTC. It is translated as CASSSPVASGTSYEQYF.